This T cell receptor (beta chain) was identified during a study of T cells in Graves' hyperthyroidism and ophthalmopathy. TCR beta CDR3 sequences were amplified from RNA transcripts. The HTBI primer set drove a first-round RT-PCR of the TCR CDR3. TCRdb re-analysed the multiplex PCR reads in MiXCR, keeping a single row per CDR3 protein. The sample lists about 300,000 distinct CDR3 sequences; approximately 26% were seen once. Many counts were recorded for this clonotype. CDR3 length: 18 amino acids. V shed 8 bases and J 2 bases; nucleotides not matched to a gene: 17. Germline values: CDR1 MNHEY, CDR2 SVGAGI. Diagnosis of hyperthyroidism was new in patients aged 18 to 65, and its duration was under 2 months. PBMCs were collected from a roughly 10 ml volume of fresh peripheral blood.

This chain joins TRBV6-5 and TRBJ2-5; 10 bases line up with TRBD2. Sequencing was done on a sample of blood. This clonotype was obtained from a man in his forties with Graves' hyperthyroidism that later progressed to Graves' ophthalmopathy. CDR3 sequence reads: CASSFILAGVGGQETQYF. In nucleotides, the CDR3 is TGTGCCAGCTCTTTCATCCTAGCGGGAGTTGGGGGACAAGAGACCCAGTACTTC.